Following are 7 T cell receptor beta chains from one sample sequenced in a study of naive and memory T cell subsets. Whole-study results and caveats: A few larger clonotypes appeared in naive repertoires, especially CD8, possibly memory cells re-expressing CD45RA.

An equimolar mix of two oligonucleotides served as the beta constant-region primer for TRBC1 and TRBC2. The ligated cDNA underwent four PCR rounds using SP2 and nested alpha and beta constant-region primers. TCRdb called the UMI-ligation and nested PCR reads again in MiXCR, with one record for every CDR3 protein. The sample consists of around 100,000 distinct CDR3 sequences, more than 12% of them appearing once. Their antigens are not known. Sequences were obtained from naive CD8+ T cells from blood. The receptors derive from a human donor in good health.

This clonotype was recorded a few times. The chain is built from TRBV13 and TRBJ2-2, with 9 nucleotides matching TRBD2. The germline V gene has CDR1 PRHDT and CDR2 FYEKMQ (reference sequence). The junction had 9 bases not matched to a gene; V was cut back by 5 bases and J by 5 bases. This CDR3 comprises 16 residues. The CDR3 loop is CASSPLAGDLTGELFF. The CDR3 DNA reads TGTGCCAGCAGCCCGTTAGCGGGAGATCTTACCGGGGAGCTGTTTTTT. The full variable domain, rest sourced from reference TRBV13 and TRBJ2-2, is AAGVIQSPRHLIKEKRETATLKCYPIPRHDTVYWYQQGPGQDPQFLISFYEKMQSDKGSIPDRFSAQQFSDYHSELNMSSLELGDSALYFCASSPLAGDLTGELFFGEGSRLTVL.

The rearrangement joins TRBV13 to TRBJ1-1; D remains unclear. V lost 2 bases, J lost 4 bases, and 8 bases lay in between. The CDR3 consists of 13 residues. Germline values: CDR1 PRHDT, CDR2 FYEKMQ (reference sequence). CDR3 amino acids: CASSLLGGTEAFF. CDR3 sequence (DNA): TGTGCCAGCAGCTTATTAGGAGGCACTGAAGCTTTCTTT.

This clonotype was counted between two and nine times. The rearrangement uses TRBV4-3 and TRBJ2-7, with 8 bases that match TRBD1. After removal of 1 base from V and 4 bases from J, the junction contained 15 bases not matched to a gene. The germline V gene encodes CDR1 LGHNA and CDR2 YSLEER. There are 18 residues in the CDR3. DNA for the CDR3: TGCGCCAGCAGCCAAGGTCTTTGGGCGGCAGGGGGCTTATACGAGCAGTACTTC. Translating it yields CASSQGLWAAGGLYEQYF.

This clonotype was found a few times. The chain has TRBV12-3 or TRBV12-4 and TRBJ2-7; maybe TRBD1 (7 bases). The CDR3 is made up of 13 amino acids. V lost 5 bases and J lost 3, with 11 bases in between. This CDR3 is CASSRGTVYEQYF. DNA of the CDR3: TGTGCCAGCAGTCGCGGGACAGTCTACGAGCAGTACTTC.

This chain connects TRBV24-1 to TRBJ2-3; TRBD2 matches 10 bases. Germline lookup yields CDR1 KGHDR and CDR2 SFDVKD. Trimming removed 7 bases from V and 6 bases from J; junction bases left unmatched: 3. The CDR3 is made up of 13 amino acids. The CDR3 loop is CATRSSGSDTQYF. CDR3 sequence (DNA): TGTGCCACCAGGTCTAGCGGGAGTGATACGCAGTATTTT.

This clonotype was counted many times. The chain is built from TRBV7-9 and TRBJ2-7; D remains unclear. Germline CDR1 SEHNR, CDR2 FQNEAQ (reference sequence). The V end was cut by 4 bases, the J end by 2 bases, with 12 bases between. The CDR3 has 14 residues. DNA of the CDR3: TGTGCCAGCAGCTCCCAGGCGGACGCCTACGAGCAGTACTTC. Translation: CASSSQADAYEQYF. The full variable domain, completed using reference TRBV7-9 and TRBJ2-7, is DTGVSQNPRHKITKRGQNVTFRCDPISEHNRLYWYRQTLGQGPEFLTYFQNEAQLEKSRLLSDRFSAERPKGSFSTLEIQRTEQGDSAMYLCASSSQADAYEQYFGPGTRLTVT.

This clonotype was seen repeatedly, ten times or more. The CDR3 region is CASSFWGAYEQYF. CDR3 nucleotides: TGTGCCAGCAGTTTCTGGGGTGCCTACGAGCAGTACTTC. The chain carries TRBV12-3 or TRBV12-4 and TRBJ2-7, with unresolved D. This CDR3 is built from 13 residues. Trimming cost V 3 bases and J 2 bases, with 8 bases left between them.